Presented here are 17 T cell receptor beta chains from one specimen sequenced in a study of cytomegalovirus exposure and HLA in healthy donors. Repertoires were generated with immunoSEQ multiplex PCR, while TCRdb's copy carries only in-frame clones and drops some. In the table there are 150,000 to 200,000 clones, roughly 84% of which are singletons. The source material was PBMCs. These receptors all come from a man between 18 and 35 years old in good health and CMV-seropositive.

The V gene is TRBV7-3, the J gene TRBJ1-1, with TRBD1 matching 8 bases. J was trimmed by 10 bases and V by 4 bases; bases with no gene match: 8. This CDR3 contains 13 residues. Germline CDR1 SGHTA, CDR2 FQGTGA. The CDR3 sequence is CASSSGQGGRAFF. CDR3 sequence (DNA): TGTGCCAGCAGCTCCGGACAGGGAGGGAGAGCTTTCTTT.

V and J are TRBV9 and TRBJ2-3, with D possibly TRBD2 on 6 matching bases. The CDR3 spans 13 residues. Germline V CDR1 and CDR2: SGDLS, YYNGEE. V was clipped by 0 bases and J by 4 bases, with 6 bases between them. DNA of the CDR3: TGTGCCAGCAGCGTAGGGAGGGCAGATACGCAGTATTTT. Translation: CASSVGRADTQYF.

This chain links TRBV10-3 with TRBJ2-7; 8 positions match TRBD2. This CDR3 has 16 amino acids. Losses at the gene ends were 4 bases for V and 0 bases for J; bases not matched to a gene: 8. Germline loops: CDR1 ENHRY, CDR2 SYGVKD. CDR3 in amino acids: CAISATSGKASYEQYF. DNA of the CDR3: TGTGCCATCAGTGCTACTAGCGGTAAAGCCTCCTACGAGCAGTACTTC.

The rearrangement joins TRBV6-9 to TRBJ2-3; 7 bases agree with TRBD1. The CDR3 length is 15 residues. J lost 2 bases, V lost 6 bases, and 8 bases had no gene match. From germline, CDR1 is MNHGY and CDR2 SVAAGI. CDR3 sequence: CASRPQGTNTDTQYF. Written as DNA, the CDR3 is TGTGCCAGCAGGCCACAGGGGACAAACACAGATACGCAGTATTTT.

This clone was detected only once. The V gene is TRBV10-3, the J gene TRBJ2-7, with D possibly TRBD2 on 5 matching bases. CDR1 is ENHRY, CDR2 SYGVKD, per germline. Trimming left V 5 bases short and J 6 bases short, with 20 bases between. The CDR3 is 15 residues long. CDR3 region: CAISRDSGGPTEQYF. The CDR3 coding sequence is TGTGCCATCAGTAGGGATTCGGGCGGGCCCACCGAGCAGTACTTC.

The V call is TRBV6-1, the J call TRBJ2-7; TRBD2 is a possible D gene (6 bases). The CDR3 extends over 13 amino acids. The ends were cut back, 6 bases at V and 3 bases at J, with 12 bases in the middle. Germline CDR1 and CDR2: MNHNS and SASEGT. In DNA, the CDR3 is TGTGCCAGCAGGGGGACTGAAGACTACGAGCAGTACTTC. This translates into CASRGTEDYEQYF.

The rearrangement uses TRBV7-2 and TRBJ2-3, with 11 positions matching TRBD2. This CDR3 contains 16 residues. Per germline, CDR1 SGHTA and CDR2 FQGNSA. The ends lost 5 bases at V and 2 bases at J; junction bases unmatched: 6. CDR3 sequence reads: CASSPGTSGHTDTQYF. The DNA of the CDR3 is TGTGCCAGCAGCCCCGGGACTAGCGGACACACAGATACGCAGTATTTT.

This clone was seen once. The chain combines TRBV28 with TRBJ2-7; 9 bases agree with TRBD2. Germline V lookup: CDR1 MDHEN, CDR2 SYDVKM. Trimming at V came to 3 bases and at J to 1 base, leaving 13 bases not matched to a gene. The CDR3 extends over 18 amino acids. The CDR3 nucleotides are TGTGCCAGCAGTTTTACTCCCTCCTGGCTAGCGGGATCCTACGAGCAGTACTTC. Translated: CASSFTPSWLAGSYEQYF. The variable domain in full, completed from reference TRBV28 and TRBJ2-7, reads DVKVTQSSRYLVKRTGEKVFLECVQDMDHENMFWYRQDPGLGLRLIYFSYDVKMKEKGDIPEGYSVSREKKERFSLILESASTNQTSMYLCASSFTPSWLAGSYEQYFGPGTRLTVT.

V gene TRBV11-2 combines with J gene TRBJ2-3; 8 bases are shared with TRBD2. From germline, CDR1 is SGHAT and CDR2 FQNNGV. Unmatched junction bases numbered 15, after V lost 5 bases and J lost 2 bases. The CDR3 has 18 amino acids. The CDR3 sequence: CASSHAWRGASFTDTQYF. Written as DNA, the CDR3 is TGTGCCAGCAGCCACGCGTGGCGGGGGGCCTCCTTCACAGATACGCAGTATTTT.

This clone was observed once. The V call is TRBV16, the J call TRBJ2-1; weak D call: TRBD1 (6 bases). Looked up from germline, CDR1 is KGHSY and CDR2 is FQNENV. The V end was cut by 4 bases, the J end by 6 bases, with 19 bases between. CDR3 length: 16 residues. The chain's CDR3 is CASSPRGLGKSNEQFF. Written as DNA, the CDR3 is TGTGCCAGCAGCCCTAGGGGGTTGGGAAAGTCCAATGAGCAGTTCTTC.

This rearrangement joins TRBV4-3 to TRBJ2-7; TRBD1 is a possible D gene (5 bases). The V end lost 0 bases, the J end lost 2 bases, and 11 bases lay between the germline ends. The CDR3 has 15 residues. Germline-derived CDR1 and CDR2 are LGHNA and YSLEER. The CDR3 DNA is TGCGCCAGCAGCCAAGATGAACAGGCGGCCTACGAGCAGTACTTC. Its protein is CASSQDEQAAYEQYF.

This rearrangement joins TRBV5-1 to TRBJ2-3; 7 bases line up with TRBD2. This CDR3 spans 16 amino acids. The J segment lost 3 bases and the V segment lost 1 base, leaving 8 bases of the junction unmatched. Germline loops: CDR1 SGHRS, CDR2 YFSETQ. The CDR3 sequence is CASSLSATSRTDTQYF. The DNA of the CDR3 is TGCGCCAGCAGCTTGTCAGCGACTAGCCGAACAGATACGCAGTATTTT.

In its sample, this clone was seen once. The V gene is TRBV5-6, the J gene TRBJ2-1; 7 bases line up with TRBD1. After removal of 4 bases from V and 5 bases from J, the junction contained 9 bases not matched to a gene. The germline CDR1 and CDR2 sequences are SGHDT and YYEEEE. There are 15 residues in the CDR3. Written as DNA, the CDR3 is TGTGCCAGCAGCCAACAGGGGTACACACACAATGAGCAGTTCTTC. Protein: CASSQQGYTHNEQFF.

The chain combines TRBV18 with TRBJ2-1; D is perhaps TRBD2 (5 bases). The V gene lost 7 bases and the J gene lost 9 bases, with 16 bases spanning the gap. This CDR3 has 13 amino acids. The germline V gene has CDR1 KGHSH and CDR2 LQKENI. The DNA of the CDR3 is TGTGCCAGCTTACCCGGGGTATCGGGTGAGCAGTTCTTC. The encoded protein is CASLPGVSGEQFF.

The V gene is TRBV5-1, the J gene TRBJ2-7; 9 positions agree with TRBD1. This CDR3 contains 13 residues. Germline CDR1 SGHRS, CDR2 YFSETQ. Trimming took 3 bases from V and 3 from J; bases not matched to a gene: 1. CDR3 residues: CASSWGQGYEQYF. The CDR3 nucleotides read TGCGCCAGCAGCTGGGGACAGGGCTACGAGCAGTACTTC.

J is TRBJ2-7 and V is TRBV7-7, with TRBD1 matching 10 bases. The CDR3 totals 14 residues. The junction had 6 bases not matched to a gene; V was cut back by 3 bases and J by 7 bases. CDR1 SSHAT and CDR2 FNYEAQ come from the germline V gene (reference sequence). CDR3 DNA sequence: TGTGCCAGCAGCTTGGGACAGGGGATAGGTGAGCAGTACTTC. It yields the protein CASSLGQGIGEQYF.

The V call is TRBV7-8, the J call TRBJ2-3; D gene ambiguous. Germline V gene sequence: CDR1 SGHVS, CDR2 FQNEAQ. The CDR3 extends over 14 amino acids. Trimming took off 2 bases at V and 4 bases at J, with 10 bases between the two ends. CDR3 protein: CASSLLSSSDTQYF. In DNA, the CDR3 is TGTGCCAGCAGCTTATTGTCTAGTTCAGATACGCAGTATTTT. Full variable domain (missing parts from reference TRBV7-8 and TRBJ2-3): GAGVSQSPRYKVAKRGQDVALRCDPISGHVSLFWYQQALGQGPEFLTYFQNEAQLDKSGLPSDRFFAERPEGSVSTLKIQRTQQEDSAVYLCASSLLSSSDTQYFGPGTRLTVL.